The 23 T cell receptor beta chains in this list originate from one sample, sequenced in a study of cytomegalovirus exposure and HLA in healthy donors. 13 Jbeta primers and 60 Vbeta primers were used for the PCR. Assay: immunoSEQ multiplex PCR; the TCRdb copy retains only in-frame clones and omits some. Of around 99,000 clones listed, 80% to 85% are singletons. Source material: PBMCs. These receptors came from a young woman in good health and CMV-seronegative.

The count of this clone is one. This chain links TRBV19 with TRBJ1-5, with TRBD1 as a possible D gene (6 bases). The CDR3 is 17 residues long. Germline V gives CDR1 LNHDA, CDR2 SQIVND (reference sequence). V was clipped by 4 bases and J by 0 bases, with 16 bases between them. CDR3 nucleotides: TGTGCCAGTAGTAACCTCCGGGACACAAATAGCAATCAGCCCCAGCATTTT. It specifies CASSNLRDTNSNQPQHF.

The genes are TRBV7-9 and TRBJ1-1, with D tentatively TRBD1 (5 bases). Trimming shortened V by 1 base and J by 5 bases, and 14 bases separated the two germline ends. Germline V CDR1 and CDR2: SEHNR, FQNEAQ (reference sequence). The CDR3 runs to 15 residues. CDR3 sequence (DNA): TGTGCCAGCAGCTTAGGGGACCGGGAGTGGACTGAAGCTTTCTTT. It encodes CASSLGDREWTEAFF.

This chain joins TRBV7-3 and TRBJ2-3; tentative D call: TRBD2 (6 bases). Germline CDR1 reads SGHTA; CDR2 reads FQGTGA. V shed 0 bases and J shed 5 bases, with 6 bases lying between them. The CDR3 extends over 13 amino acids. The CDR3: CASSLTSGDTQYF. CDR3 in DNA: TGTGCCAGCAGCTTAACTAGCGGAGATACGCAGTATTTT.

The gene calls are TRBV7-9 and TRBJ2-5, with 7 bases that match TRBD2. Germline values: CDR1 SEHNR, CDR2 FQNEAQ (reference sequence). J gave up 3 bases and V 3 bases, and 1 base lay outside the gene matches. The CDR3 has 13 amino acids. CDR3 DNA sequence: TGTGCCAGCAGCTTGAGCGGGAAAGAGACCCAGTACTTC. Its protein is CASSLSGKETQYF. Using reference TRBV7-9 and TRBJ2-5 for the parts outside the CDR3, the full variable domain is DTGVSQNPRHKITKRGQNVTFRCDPISEHNRLYWYRQTLGQGPEFLTYFQNEAQLEKSRLLSDRFSAERPKGSFSTLEIQRTEQGDSAMYLCASSLSGKETQYFGPGTRLLVL.

The rearrangement joins TRBV28 to TRBJ2-7; 8 bases agree with TRBD2. From germline, CDR1 is MDHEN and CDR2 SYDVKM. With 7 bases clipped from V and 2 bases from J, the junction kept 16 bases outside the gene matches. This CDR3 contains 17 residues. The CDR3 region is CASTLWTSSAGAYEQYF. CDR3 coding DNA: TGTGCCAGCACTTTGTGGACTAGCAGCGCCGGGGCCTACGAGCAGTACTTC.

In this sample, this clone turned up once. The genes are TRBV7-9 and TRBJ2-5, with D uncertain. Deletions cut 5 bases from V and 7 bases from J, with 8 bases between. CDR3 size: 11 residues. CDR1 is SEHNR and CDR2 is FQNEAQ in the germline V gene (reference sequence). The CDR3 is CASSDLGTQYF. The CDR3 coding sequence is TGTGCCAGCAGCGACCTAGGGACCCAGTACTTC.

The chain is built from TRBV5-1 and TRBJ1-1; D gene uncertain. Germline CDR1 and CDR2: SGHRS and YFSETQ. With 7 bases removed from V and 3 bases from J, the gap between germline ends came to 10 bases. There are 12 residues in the CDR3. In DNA form, the CDR3 reads TGCGCCAGCCAAGAGAGGGACACTGAAGCTTTCTTT. Encoded protein: CASQERDTEAFF. Complete variable domain (other parts from reference TRBV5-1 and TRBJ1-1): KAGVTQTPRYLIKTRGQQVTLSCSPISGHRSVSWYQQTPGQGLQFLFEYFSETQRNKGNFPGRFSGRQFSNSRSEMNVSTLELGDSALYLCASQERDTEAFFGQGTRLTVV.

V and J are TRBV5-6 and TRBJ2-3, with TRBD2 identical over 10 bases. Looked up from germline, CDR1 is SGHDT and CDR2 is YYEEEE. The trim removed 4 bases at V and 0 bases at J, leaving 5 bases unmatched. The CDR3 spans 16 residues. The CDR3 DNA sequence: TGTGCCAGCAGCCCTGAGGGACTAGCGAGCACAGATACGCAGTATTTT. Amino acid sequence: CASSPEGLASTDTQYF.

The rearrangement joins TRBV4-3 to TRBJ1-1; D is ambiguous. Per the germline V gene, CDR1 is LGHNA and CDR2 is YSLEER. Trimming stripped 0 bases from V and 3 bases from J, with 11 bases between. The CDR3 is 15 amino acids. The CDR3 region is CASSQEVLTYTEAFF. CDR3 DNA: TGCGCCAGCAGCCAAGAGGTCCTCACTTACACTGAAGCTTTCTTT.

The rearrangement links TRBV4-1 to TRBJ2-1; D not certain. The CDR3 loop spans 14 amino acids. V was clipped by 0 bases and J by 6 bases, with 9 bases between them. The V gene's germline CDR1 is MGHRA and CDR2 YSYEKL. CDR3 sequence (DNA): TGCGCCAGCAGCCAAGATTCCAGTTTCAATGAGCAGTTCTTC. It translates to CASSQDSSFNEQFF.

This clone was recorded once. The chain joins TRBV9 to TRBJ1-1; 11 nucleotides line up with TRBD1. The junction had 13 bases not matched to a gene; V was cut back by 7 bases and J by 5 bases. This CDR3 is 16 amino acids long. Germline loops: CDR1 SGDLS, CDR2 YYNGEE. CDR3 in DNA: TGTGCCAGCTCACGTAGCATCGGGACAGGGGGAACTGAAGCTTTCTTT. This codes for CASSRSIGTGGTEAFF.

This clone was detected only a few times. The chain joins TRBV5-8 to TRBJ1-2; the D is unclear. The CDR3 spans 13 residues. Germline CDR1 SGHTS, CDR2 YDEGEE. V was trimmed by 5 bases and J by 4 bases, leaving 12 bases between them. The CDR3 loop reads CASSQEGTYGYTF. DNA for the CDR3: TGTGCCAGCAGTCAGGAGGGCACCTATGGCTACACCTTC.

Of note for this clone: The sample holds other DNA sequences that translate to the same CDR3. This rearrangement joins TRBV4-3 to TRBJ1-2; tentative D call: TRBD1 (5 bases). Trimming stripped 0 bases from V and 4 bases from J, with 12 bases between. This CDR3 region has 15 residues. From germline, CDR1 is LGHNA and CDR2 YSLEER. The CDR3 DNA reads as TGCGCCAGCAGCCAAGATAGGGGACTAGGCTATGGCTACACCTTC. It codes for CASSQDRGLGYGYTF.

The chain uses TRBV7-2 and TRBJ2-1, with a possible D match to TRBD2 (5 bases). CDR1 and CDR2 from the germline V gene are SGHTA and FQGNSA. V was trimmed by 5 bases and J by 0 bases, leaving 14 bases between them. The CDR3 covers 16 residues. The CDR3 DNA reads TGTGCCAGCAGCCCCCTAGCTGGGAACTCCTACAATGAGCAGTTCTTC. It encodes CASSPLAGNSYNEQFF.

The rearrangement links TRBV18 to TRBJ2-2; the D is unclear. The germline V gene encodes CDR1 KGHSH and CDR2 LQKENI. Trimming left V 3 bases short and J 5 bases short, with 7 bases between. The CDR3 is made up of 13 amino acids. CDR3 amino acids: CASSPLSTGELFF. Written as DNA, the CDR3 is TGTGCCAGCTCACCCTTGTCGACCGGGGAGCTGTTTTTT.

V gene TRBV7-2 combines with J gene TRBJ2-7; D is unresolved. The CDR3 is 12 amino acids. V gave up 3 bases and J gave up 7 bases, with 10 bases separating them. The germline gives CDR1 SGHTA, CDR2 FQGNSA. This CDR3 reads CASSFSGREQYF. The CDR3, as DNA: TGTGCCAGCAGCTTTTCGGGTCGGGAGCAGTACTTC.

CDR3 protein: CASSGVAGSLAKNIQYF. CDR3 in DNA: TGTGCCAGCAGCGGTGTAGCGGGGAGCCTAGCCAAAAACATTCAGTACTTC. The J gene is TRBJ2-4, the V gene TRBV7-9; TRBD2 agrees at 8 bases. Germline CDR1 and CDR2: SEHNR and FQNEAQ (reference sequence). V lost 5 bases to trimming and J lost 0 bases; unmatched junction nucleotides: 9. This CDR3 comprises 17 residues.

This chain connects TRBV10-3 to TRBJ2-3; possible D gene TRBD2, 6 bases. V was clipped by 11 bases and J by 13 bases, with 22 bases between them. CDR1 is ENHRY, CDR2 SYGVKD, per germline. This CDR3 spans 12 amino acids. The DNA for the CDR3 is TGTGCCGTAAAAGATCGGGAGCCCAGGGAGTATTTT. Amino acid sequence: CAVKDREPREYF.

The V gene is TRBV14, the J gene TRBJ1-6; D is possibly TRBD1 (6 bases). This CDR3 comprises 13 residues. Germline CDR1 SGHDN, CDR2 FVKESK. With 4 bases removed from V and 7 bases from J, the gap between germline ends came to 8 bases. The CDR3 here is CASSLDRNSPLHF. CDR3 sequence (DNA): TGTGCCAGCAGCCTTGACAGGAATTCACCCCTCCACTTT.

Written as DNA, the CDR3 is TGTGCCAGCAGCCCGAGCGGGAGTGCGGAATCCGGGGAGCTGTTTTTT. Its protein is CASSPSGSAESGELFF. The rearrangement joins TRBV28 to TRBJ2-2; 8 bases align to TRBD2. Unmatched junction bases numbered 12, after V lost 6 bases and J lost 6 bases. CDR3 length equals 16 residues. Germline assignment: CDR1 MDHEN and CDR2 SYDVKM. Based on the CDR3 plus reference TRBV28 and TRBJ2-2, the full variable domain is DVKVTQSSRYLVKRTGEKVFLECVQDMDHENMFWYRQDPGLGLRLIYFSYDVKMKEKGDIPEGYSVSREKKERFSLILESASTNQTSMYLCASSPSGSAESGELFFGEGSRLTVL.

The chain links TRBV30 to TRBJ2-7; the D gene is possibly TRBD1 (5 bases). Per germline, CDR1 GTSNPN and CDR2 SVGIG (reference sequence). V was pared by 2 bases and J by 4 bases, with 24 bases between. The CDR3 length is 17 residues. The CDR3 loop reads CAWSTPGARAGFYEQYF. The CDR3 nucleotides read TGTGCCTGGAGTACCCCTGGCGCCAGGGCAGGCTTTTACGAGCAGTACTTC.

V is TRBV7-3 and J is TRBJ2-5; possible D gene TRBD1, 6 bases. Germline loops: CDR1 SGHTA, CDR2 FQGTGA. Trimming cost V 1 base and J 1 base, with 7 bases left between them. The CDR3 consists of 14 residues. CDR3 region: CASSLNRAQETQYF. DNA for the CDR3: TGTGCCAGCAGCTTAAACAGGGCCCAAGAGACCCAGTACTTC.

On this clone: Other DNA sequences of this sample code for an identical CDR3. The gene calls are TRBV5-1 and TRBJ2-1; D unclear. Germline loops: CDR1 SGHRS, CDR2 YFSETQ. This CDR3 is 15 amino acids long. V was shortened by 0 bases and J by 0 bases, with 7 bases between the two germline ends. The CDR3: CASSLGQTSYNEQFF. CDR3 in DNA: TGCGCCAGCAGCTTGGGGCAAACCTCCTACAATGAGCAGTTCTTC.